Given below is one TCR beta chain in context. Its specificity is unknown. The junction and the germline gene differ at one end; a read error may be behind it. RNA in amounts of about 0.45 to 1 ug was reverse transcribed with random hexamers. Multiplex immunoSEQ PCR targeted 54 Vbeta and 13 Jbeta TCR beta segments. TCRdb reprocessed the immunoSEQ multiplex PCR reads with MiXCR, giving one entry per CDR3 protein. The sample shows hundreds of thousands of distinct CDR3 sequences, 96% of them seen only once. The sample belongs to a study of CD8 T cells in Susac syndrome. Study details: Sequencing included Susac syndrome patients, five or six of them with active disease and under 10 in remission.

Study results and limitations: Clonal expansion was not seen in any Susac syndrome CD4+ T cell repertoire.

This sequence originates from a human donor with Susac syndrome. The sequenced material came from CD4+ T cells from PBMCs.

The CDR3 nucleotides are TGTGCTAGCAGCGGACCGACAGGTCAAGAGACCCAGTACTTC. This codes for CASSGPTGQETQYF. V usage is TRBV7-7 and J usage is TRBJ2-5, with D tentatively TRBD1 (6 bases). In germline, CDR1 is SSHAT, CDR2 FNYEAQ (reference sequence). The CDR3 is made up of 14 amino acids. The complete variable domain, with remaining parts taken from reference TRBV7-7 and TRBJ2-5, reads GAGVSQSPRYKVTKRGQDVTLRCDPISSHATLYWYQQALGQGPEFLTYFNYEAQPDKSGLPSDRFSAERPEGSISTLTIQRTEQRDSAMYRCASSGPTGQETQYFGPGTRLLVL.